This T cell receptor beta chain was captured by sequencing in a study of blood T cell repertoires in COVID-19. In the study overall: Samples came from the United States, Italy and Spain, spanning acute and convalescent COVID-19.

Individuals aged about 18 to 90 years were recruited from approximately 22 US areas. Participant-reported clinical history was the basis for cohort assignment. Data came from immunoSEQ multiplex PCR; TCRdb stores just in-frame clones and leaves some out. Of about 400,000 clones listed, nearly 90% were seen once; the top ten hold 2% to 2.5%. CDR3 length: 12 amino acids. V was cut by 6 bases and J by 1 base, with 6 bases left in between. Germline loops: CDR1 LGHNT, CDR2 FRNRAP. This sequence originates from a woman aged 40 to 50 with acute COVID-19. The rearrangement joins TRBV12-5 to TRBJ1-2; a possible D gene is TRBD1 (6 bases). The sample consisted of PBMCs or T cells enriched from blood (not recorded which). The CDR3 is CASGDSNYGYTF. CDR3 nucleotide sequence: TGTGCTAGTGGGGACAGTAACTATGGCTACACCTTC.